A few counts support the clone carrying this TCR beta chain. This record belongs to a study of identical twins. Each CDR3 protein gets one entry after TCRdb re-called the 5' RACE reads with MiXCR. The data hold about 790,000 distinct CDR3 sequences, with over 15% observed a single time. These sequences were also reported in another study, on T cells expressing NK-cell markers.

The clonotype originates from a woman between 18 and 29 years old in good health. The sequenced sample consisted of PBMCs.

This CDR3 is CSVDTTSGYSYNEQFF. CDR3 DNA sequence: TGCAGCGTTGATACGACTAGCGGGTACTCTTACAATGAGCAGTTCTTC. The chain employs TRBV29-1 and TRBJ2-1, with TRBD2 matching over 10 bases. In germline, CDR1 is SQVTM, CDR2 ANQGSEA. The CDR3 is 16 residues long. The V segment lost 3 bases and the J segment 4 bases; nucleotides outside the gene matches: 9.